These 30 T cell receptor beta chains were all obtained from the same sample, sequenced in a study of blood T cells in healthy people across ages (dated by TCRdb to 2013 to 2016). Receptor libraries were prepared by 5' RACE. TCRdb shows the sequencer as Illumina HiSeq 2500. A second about 6 to 11 cycle PCR used a sample-barcoded 5' primer and a J-beta primer mix. Through fastp at Q25 and MiXCR, TCRdb rebuilt clones from the public reads, retaining in-frame beta chains. Identical CDR3 protein sequences are pooled into one entry, listed with their most common genes and DNA. Present in this sample are about 640,000 distinct CDR3 sequences, approximately 59% of which were seen just once. Roughly 34% of the sample goes to the ten largest clones. Sample: blood. These receptors were collected from a man in his 60s in good health.

This clonotype was detected once. The rearrangement links TRBV4-1 to TRBJ2-1; 7 positions match TRBD2. Per germline, CDR1 MGHRA and CDR2 YSYEKL. J was trimmed by 6 bases and V by 6 bases; bases with no gene match: 14. The CDR3 runs 16 residues. The CDR3 nucleotides are TGCGCCAGCAGTACTGAGAGGACCTTAGCGGGCAATGAGCAGTTCTTC. As protein: CASSTERTLAGNEQFF.

This clonotype was seen once. The rearrangement uses TRBV28 and TRBJ1-1; D gene ambiguous. The length of the CDR3 is 14 residues. Germline V gene lookup returns CDR1 MDHEN and CDR2 SYDVKM. V lost 8 bases and J 0 bases, leaving 13 bases between the germline ends. CDR3 nucleotides: TGTGCCAGCTACGGGTATCCCCTGAACACTGAAGCTTTCTTT. Translating it yields CASYGYPLNTEAFF. The whole variable domain, remainder taken from reference TRBV28 and TRBJ1-1, is DVKVTQSSRYLVKRTGEKVFLECVQDMDHENMFWYRQDPGLGLRLIYFSYDVKMKEKGDIPEGYSVSREKKERFSLILESASTNQTSMYLCASYGYPLNTEAFFGQGTRLTVV.

The chain has TRBV7-9 and TRBJ2-3; 7 bases are a match to TRBD2. The CDR3 has 16 residues. Germline trimming cut 2 bases from V and 4 bases from J; bases unmatched to any gene: 9. Looked up from germline, CDR1 is SEHNR and CDR2 is FQNEAQ (reference sequence). The CDR3: CASSLSSGSHPDTQYF. The CDR3 region has the DNA TGTGCCAGCAGCTTAAGTAGCGGGTCACACCCAGATACGCAGTATTTT.

This chain connects TRBV7-9 to TRBJ2-7, with D possibly matching TRBD2 (6 bases). The CDR3 runs to 14 residues. Trimming removed 3 bases at V and 6 bases at J, with 15 bases between. Looked up from germline, CDR1 is SEHNR and CDR2 is FQNEAQ (reference sequence). CDR3 region: CASSLKLPGGEQYF. As DNA, the CDR3 is TGTGCCAGCAGCTTGAAGCTCCCCGGGGGCGAGCAGTACTTC.

This chain connects TRBV7-2 to TRBJ2-5, with D possibly called TRBD1 or TRBD2 (5 bases each). This CDR3 has 15 amino acids. Germline assignment: CDR1 SGHTA and CDR2 FQGNSA. Trimming removed 3 bases at V and 2 bases at J, with 13 bases between. Here the CDR3 reads CASSLGPQIQETQYF. The CDR3 nucleotides read TGTGCCAGCAGCTTGGGACCGCAGATACAAGAGACCCAGTACTTC.

The chain carries TRBV9 and TRBJ2-5, with D perhaps matching TRBD2 (6 bases). V lost 2 bases to trimming and J lost 11 bases, with 25 bases between them. Looked up from germline, CDR1 is SGDLS and CDR2 is YYNGEE. The CDR3 sequence is 16 residues long. CDR3: CASSVSGTPEWNEQYF. The DNA for the CDR3 is TGTGCCAGCAGCGTCTCCGGGACTCCGGAGTGGAATGAGCAGTACTTC.

The sample holds a few counts of this clonotype. This chain uses TRBV7-8 with TRBJ2-4; D possibly corresponds to TRBD1 (5 bases). The DNA end favors TRBJ2-7, so the J call may be wrong. The CDR3 is made up of 13 amino acids. CDR1 SGHVS and CDR2 FQNEAQ come from the germline V gene. The CDR3 coding sequence is TGTGCCAGCAGCGTACAACAGGCCCGCGAGCAGTACTTC. The encoded protein is CASSVQQAREQYF.

The chain combines TRBV6-1 with TRBJ2-1; the D is unclear. The CDR3 loop spans 16 amino acids. Germline loops: CDR1 MNHNS, CDR2 SASEGT. Trimming took off 2 bases at V and 0 bases at J, with 11 bases between the two ends. The CDR3 DNA follows: TGTGCCAGCAGTGAATTCACAGCTTACTCCTACAATGAGCAGTTCTTC. It specifies CASSEFTAYSYNEQFF.

V is TRBV3-1 and J is TRBJ2-1; 8 bases fit TRBD2. The CDR3 consists of 17 residues. J lost 3 bases, V lost 0 bases, and 7 bases had no gene match. Germline V gene lookup returns CDR1 LGHDT and CDR2 YNNKEL (reference sequence). CDR3 bases: TGTGCCAGCAGCCAAGAGCCCACGGGGGGGCTCTACAATGAGCAGTTCTTC. This translates into CASSQEPTGGLYNEQFF.

The chain joins TRBV29-1 to TRBJ1-2; 9 bases align to TRBD1. In germline, CDR1 is SQVTM, CDR2 ANQGSEA. The CDR3 has 16 residues. V was clipped by 1 base and J by 2 bases; unmatched bases: 8. CDR3 sequence reads: CSVEGQGVISNYGYTF. CDR3 DNA: TGCAGCGTTGAAGGACAGGGGGTGATCTCGAACTATGGCTACACCTTC. Complete variable domain (other parts from reference TRBV29-1 and TRBJ1-2): SAVISQKPSRDICQRGTSLTIQCQVDSQVTMMFWYRQQPGQSLTLIATANQGSEATYESGFVIDKFPISRPNLTFSTLTVSNMSPEDSSIYLCSVEGQGVISNYGYTFGSGTRLTVV.

The genes are TRBV27 and TRBJ2-5, with TRBD1 matching 7 bases. CDR1 is MNHEY and CDR2 is SMNVEV in the germline V gene (reference sequence). This CDR3 region has 18 residues. V gave up 5 bases and J gave up 11 bases; unmatched junction bases: 26. The CDR3 sequence: CASSPEGTGAIPYNEQYF. Here the CDR3 DNA reads TGTGCCAGCAGTCCAGAGGGTACAGGGGCAATACCCTACAATGAGCAGTACTTC.

This clonotype was seen a few times. V usage is TRBV28 and J usage is TRBJ2-5; possible D gene TRBD2, 6 bases. V lost 6 bases and J lost 4, with 15 bases in between. Per germline, CDR1 MDHEN and CDR2 SYDVKM. CDR3 length equals 14 residues. The CDR3 is CASSTPGRRETQYF. The CDR3 DNA reads TGTGCCAGCAGCACACCGGGGAGGAGAGAGACCCAGTACTTC.

The V call is TRBV28, the J call TRBJ2-5; tentative D call: TRBD1 (6 bases). CDR3 size: 14 residues. CDR1 is MDHEN, CDR2 SYDVKM, per germline. V was trimmed by 5 bases and J by 6 bases, leaving 16 bases between them. The DNA of the CDR3 is TGTGCCAGCAGTACAGGGCCGGGACAACAGACCCAGTACTTC. As protein: CASSTGPGQQTQYF.

This clonotype was detected only a few times. J is TRBJ2-3 and V is TRBV4-1, with 7 bases aligning to TRBD1. Germline CDR1 reads MGHRA; CDR2 reads YSYEKL. The CDR3 sequence is 19 residues long. The trim removed 0 bases at V and 4 bases at J, leaving 16 bases unmatched. The CDR3, as DNA: TGCGCCAGCAGCCAAGATAAGGGGACAGAGGATAAATTAGCAGATACGCAGTATTTT. Its protein product is CASSQDKGTEDKLADTQYF.

This clonotype showed up just a few times. The DNA of the CDR3 is TGTGCCAGCAGTTTGGGCGGGACCAGGGGGGCAGAGACCCAGTACTTC. Protein product: CASSLGGTRGAETQYF. The chain combines TRBV12-3 or TRBV12-4 with TRBJ2-5; D is perhaps TRBD1 (7 bases). Trimming cost V 3 bases and J 4 bases, with 18 bases left between them. The CDR3 totals 16 residues.

This clonotype was seen a few times. V and J are TRBV12-3 or TRBV12-4 and TRBJ2-3; D tentatively reads TRBD1 or TRBD2 (6 bases each). This CDR3 region has 17 residues. Trimming shortened V by 7 bases and J by 0 bases, and 20 bases separated the two germline ends. The CDR3 here is CASTRGEWTPSTDTQYF. Written as DNA, the CDR3 is TGTGCCAGCACAAGGGGGGAATGGACCCCGAGCACAGATACGCAGTATTTT.

This chain links TRBV5-8 with TRBJ2-3, with 7 bases matching TRBD1. V shed 5 bases and J 5 bases; nucleotides not matched to a gene: 8. The CDR3 length is 14 residues. From germline, CDR1 is SGHTS and CDR2 YDEGEE. The CDR3 nucleotides are TGTGCCAGCAGAGACAGGGACACAAGAGATACGCAGTATTTT. Its translation: CASRDRDTRDTQYF.

This chain joins TRBV18 and TRBJ2-7, with D possibly TRBD1 on 6 matching bases. TRBJ2-5 matches the DNA end more closely, so the J call is doubtful. CDR1 is KGHSH and CDR2 is LQKENI in the germline V gene. This CDR3 is 14 amino acids long. CDR3 residues: CASSPMTGGETQYF. The CDR3 coding sequence is TGTGCCAGCTCACCGATGACAGGAGGAGAGACCCAGTACTTC.

This clonotype was observed a handful of times. This chain links TRBV7-8 with TRBJ2-5; unclear D gene. CDR1 is SGHVS and CDR2 is FQNEAQ in the germline V gene. Trimming left V 4 bases short and J 11 bases short, with 20 bases between. The CDR3 consists of 14 residues. Written as DNA, the CDR3 is TGTGCCAGCAGCTCAGCGAGGCGTACGGGTGAGCAGTACTTC. The encoded protein is CASSSARRTGEQYF.

The chain has TRBV2 and TRBJ2-1, with 7 bases that match TRBD1. The germline gives CDR1 SNHLY, CDR2 FYNNEI. The J segment lost 5 bases and the V segment lost 2 bases, leaving 6 bases of the junction unmatched. The length of the CDR3 is 15 residues. As DNA, the CDR3 is TGTGCCAGCAGTGAACAGGGGGTATCGAACAATGAGCAGTTCTTC. Protein product: CASSEQGVSNNEQFF.

The V and J genes are TRBV20-1 and TRBJ2-1, with TRBD2 matching 11 bases. V was clipped by 3 bases and J by 7 bases; unmatched bases: 8. CDR3 length: 15 residues. Germline V CDR1 and CDR2: DFQATT, SNEGSKA (reference sequence). CDR3 residues: CSASRMLAGGNEQFF. The CDR3 DNA is TGCAGTGCTAGTAGGATGCTAGCGGGGGGAAATGAGCAGTTCTTC.

A few counts support this clonotype. The chain is built from TRBV5-6 and TRBJ2-1, with TRBD2 matching over 9 bases. Trimming at V came to 0 bases and at J to 7 bases, leaving 14 bases not matched to a gene. CDR1 SGHDT and CDR2 YYEEEE come from the germline V gene. The length of the CDR3 is 18 residues. The CDR3 region has the DNA TGTGCCAGCAGCTTGGAGTTGCGGGGGGGCCGGTGGGGGAATGAGCAGTTCTTC. As protein: CASSLELRGGRWGNEQFF.

The chain is built from TRBV10-3 and TRBJ1-2; 10 positions agree with TRBD1. This CDR3 has 13 amino acids. Losses at the gene ends were 3 bases for V and 13 bases for J; bases not matched to a gene: 8. The germline V gene has CDR1 ENHRY and CDR2 SYGVKD. CDR3 region: CAISEGTGDKSTF. In nucleotides, the CDR3 is TGTGCCATCAGTGAAGGGACAGGGGACAAGTCCACCTTC.

This clonotype came up a few times. At one boundary the junction diverges from the germline segment, which might be a read error. The genes are TRBV12-3 or TRBV12-4 and TRBJ2-3; TRBD2 aligns across 8 bases. There are 14 residues in the CDR3. CDR3 sequence: CASSCGGSADAQYF. The CDR3 DNA is TGTGCCAGCAGTTGCGGGGGGAGCGCAGATGCGCAGTATTTT.

This clonotype was seen a handful of times. J is TRBJ2-4 and V is TRBV20-1; 7 nucleotides agree with TRBD2. Looked up from germline, CDR1 is DFQATT and CDR2 is SNEGSKA (reference sequence). The V and J ends lost 6 bases and 8 bases, in that order; junction bases with no gene match: 4. The CDR3 contains 11 residues. CDR3 amino acids: CSALRGDIQYF. The CDR3, as DNA: TGCAGTGCCTTACGGGGGGACATTCAGTACTTC.

This clonotype was seen only once. This CDR3 is CASGQGGTYEQYF. The CDR3 nucleotides read TGTGCCAGCGGACAGGGGGGAACCTACGAGCAGTACTTC. The genes are TRBV28 and TRBJ2-7, with 10 bases that match TRBD1. The CDR3 extends over 13 amino acids. V gave up 8 bases and J gave up 2 bases; unmatched junction bases: 3. Germline assignment: CDR1 MDHEN and CDR2 SYDVKM.

The V call is TRBV5-1, the J call TRBJ1-2; D is unclear. The CDR3 totals 14 residues. Germline V CDR1 and CDR2: SGHRS, YFSETQ. Trimming removed 0 bases from V and 4 bases from J, with 10 bases in between. The CDR3 protein is CASSLAGRVYGYTF. In nucleotides, the CDR3 is TGCGCCAGCAGCTTGGCCGGGAGGGTCTATGGCTACACCTTC.

This chain joins TRBV4-2 and TRBJ2-5, with TRBD2 matching 11 bases. The CDR3 is 15 amino acids. With V trimmed by 1 base and J by 8 bases, 6 bases remained unmatched. Germline loops: CDR1 LGHNA, CDR2 YNFKEQ. In nucleotides, the CDR3 is TGTGCCAGCAGCCAAGGGCTAGCGGGGGGCCAAACCCAGTACTTC. It translates to CASSQGLAGGQTQYF.

The chain combines TRBV6-2 or TRBV6-3 with TRBJ2-4, with 9 bases that match TRBD1. The CDR3 loop spans 14 amino acids. Germline CDR1 and CDR2: MNHEY and SVGEGT. V was pared by 5 bases and J by 8 bases, with 7 bases of the junction left unmatched. In DNA form, the CDR3 reads TGTGCCAGCAGTGACCCCGACAGGGGGGACATTCAGTACTTC. Amino acids: CASSDPDRGDIQYF.

The rearrangement uses TRBV12-3 or TRBV12-4 and TRBJ2-3; 10 bases agree with TRBD2. Losses at the gene ends were 1 base for V and 4 bases for J; bases not matched to a gene: 5. The CDR3 consists of 16 residues. This chain's CDR3 is CASSLGSSGGADTQYF. The CDR3 nucleotides read TGTGCCAGCAGTTTAGGTTCCAGCGGGGGGGCAGATACGCAGTATTTT.